The rows below give T cell receptor beta chains drawn from one sample of a study of T cell responses to AZD1222 COVID-19 vaccine. Repertoires were generated with immunoSEQ multiplex PCR, while TCRdb's copy carries only in-frame clones and drops some. The sample yields about 130,000 clones, over 80% seen once. Here the sequenced sample was peripheral blood, taken on day 0 of AZD1222 vaccination. All receptors come from an adult in good health. Both conserved end residues are part of each CDR3. Fields, in order: clone size, CDR3 length, D gene, V gene, J gene, CDR3 DNA, CDR3 protein. A D gene is named only where the DNA matches it firmly. Clone size appears in some rows only: once, few, many, or a class for an expanded clone.

.	15	TRBD2	TRBV7-3	TRBJ2-3	TGTGCCAGCAGCTTAGGGGGACTAGCGGCAGATACGCAGTATTTT	CASSLGGLAADTQYF
.	14	.	TRBV5-6	TRBJ1-1	TGTGCCAGCAGCTTTCGGGGGAGGGACACTGAAGCTTTCTTT	CASSFRGRDTEAFF
.	13	TRBD2	TRBV11-3	TRBJ2-1	TGTGCCAGCAGACTAGCGGGAGGCAATGAGCAGTTCTTC	CASRLAGGNEQFF
.	16	.	TRBV5-5	TRBJ1-3	TGTGCCAGCAGCGGAGACAGTTTGAGCTCTGGAAACACCATATATTTT	CASSGDSLSSGNTIYF
.	17	TRBD1	TRBV18	TRBJ1-1	TGTGCCAGCTCACCCTCAAACAGGGGATTGACGAACACTGAAGCTTTCTTT	CASSPSNRGLTNTEAFF
.	16	.	TRBV28	TRBJ1-6	TGTGCCAGCACCTTGGGAGGAACCAAGTATAATTCACCCCTCCACTTT	CASTLGGTKYNSPLHF
.	14	TRBD2	TRBV11-2	TRBJ2-7	TGTGCCAGCAGCCGGACTAGCGGAGCTCGGGAGCAGTACTTC	CASSRTSGAREQYF
.	14	TRBD1	TRBV5-1	TRBJ2-7	TGCGCCAGCAGCTTACAGGGGGATTTCTACGAGCAGTACTTC	CASSLQGDFYEQYF
.	14	TRBD1	TRBV11-3	TRBJ2-2	TGTGCCAGCAGCCAGGGGGTGGGCACCGGGGAGCTGTTTTTT	CASSQGVGTGELFF
.	14	TRBD1	TRBV19	TRBJ1-4	TGTGCCAGTAGTATAGAGGGACAGAGGGGAAAACTGTTTTTT	CASSIEGQRGKLFF
.	14	TRBD2	TRBV29-1	TRBJ2-2	TGCAGCGTCCGGACTAGCGGGGGCCACGGGGAGCTGTTTTTT	CSVRTSGGHGELFF
.	14	.	TRBV3-1/TRBV3-2	TRBJ2-7	TGTGCCAGCAGCCATGGGACATTAACCTACGAGCAGTACTTC	CASSHGTLTYEQYF
few	13	TRBD1	TRBV11-3	TRBJ1-1	TGTGCCAGCAGCGGACAGGGTCTTACTGAAGCTTTCTTT	CASSGQGLTEAFF
.	16	TRBD2	TRBV7-6	TRBJ2-1	TGTGCCAGCAGCTTTATGTCTAGCGGCTTGAGCAATGAGCAGTTCTTC	CASSFMSSGLSNEQFF
.	14	TRBD1	TRBV28	TRBJ1-2	TGTGCCAGCAGTTCAGGACAGGGGATCTATGGCTACACCTTC	CASSSGQGIYGYTF
.	14	.	TRBV10-3	TRBJ2-7	TGTGCCGCCTTCGAACCAACCAGCTCCTGGGAGCAGTACTTC	CAAFEPTSSWEQYF
.	14	.	TRBV15	TRBJ2-1	TGTGCCACCAGCAGAGCGGGAGCCACCAATGAGCAGTTCTTC	CATSRAGATNEQFF
.	13	TRBD2	TRBV7-6	TRBJ2-2	TGTGCCATTCTAGCGGGAGGGACCGGGGAGCTGTTTTTT	CAILAGGTGELFF
.	16	.	TRBV19	TRBJ2-6	TGTGCCAGTCTGGCAGGAGGTTCTTCTGGGGCCAACGTCCTGACTTTC	CASLAGGSSGANVLTF
.	15	.	TRBV5-8	TRBJ1-5	TGTGCCAGCAGCTTGCACGAGTATAGCAATCAGCCCCAGCATTTT	CASSLHEYSNQPQHF
few	17	.	TRBV15	TRBJ1-5	TGTGCCACCAGCAGAGATCTCGAGCTTAATAGCAATCAGCCCCAGCATTTT	CATSRDLELNSNQPQHF
.	13	.	TRBV11-3	TRBJ1-5	TGTGCCAGCAGCCCCAGATCGGGGGGGCCCCAGCATTTT	CASSPRSGGPQHF
.	14	TRBD1	TRBV5-5	TRBJ2-7	TGTGCCAGCAGCCAATGGACAGGGGGAGGCGAGCAGTACTTC	CASSQWTGGGEQYF
.	13	.	TRBV19	TRBJ1-5	TGTGCCAGTAGGTTAGGCGCAGGGCAGCCCCAGCATTTT	CASRLGAGQPQHF
few	16	TRBD1	TRBV4-3	TRBJ1-4	TGCGCCAGCAGCCAACGATACAGGGGATTGGGTGAAAAACTGTTTTTT	CASSQRYRGLGEKLFF
.	12	.	TRBV5-1	TRBJ2-5	TGCGCCAGCAGCTCGGGGCGCGAGACCCAGTACTTC	CASSSGRETQYF
.	15	.	TRBV6-5	TRBJ2-7	TGTGCCAGCAGTTATCTACCAGGGAGCTCCTACGAGCAGTACTTC	CASSYLPGSSYEQYF
.	12	TRBD2	TRBV5-4	TRBJ2-7	TGTGCCAGTTCAAGCGGGAGTCACGAGCAGTACTTC	CASSSGSHEQYF
.	15	TRBD1	TRBV5-4	TRBJ1-2	TGTGCCAGCAGCTGGATTGGGACAGGGGCTAATGGCTACACCTTC	CASSWIGTGANGYTF
.	17	.	TRBV28	TRBJ2-3	TGTGCCAGCCCTAAGCCCAATACAGGAAGGGAAGCAGATACGCAGTATTTT	CASPKPNTGREADTQYF
.	16	.	TRBV7-8	TRBJ1-5	TGTGCCAGCAAGTTGGGGGAGTCCCTAAGCAATCAGCCCCAGCATTTT	CASKLGESLSNQPQHF
.	14	.	TRBV18	TRBJ2-5	TGTGCCAGCTCACCACCCCGGCCCCAGGAGACCCAGTACTTC	CASSPPRPQETQYF
.	16	TRBD1	TRBV28	TRBJ1-1	TGTGCCAGCAGTACGACCGGGACAGGGATGAACACTGAAGCTTTCTTT	CASSTTGTGMNTEAFF